Sequencing of this T cell receptor (beta chain) was carried out in a study of blood T cell repertoires in COVID-19. Study details: Acute-phase and convalescent COVID-19 samples originated in the United States, Italy and Spain. The analysed material was cDNA or gDNA that came from T cells, B-cell-depleted T cells, or PBMCs.

This clone has a handful of counts. Study processing details: It was from reference gene primer amplification that nucleated cell counts were estimated. Some clones are missing from TCRdb's copy, which holds only in-frame ones; the method was immunoSEQ multiplex PCR. That table supplies the V and J calls and clone size; D and trimming were determined from the DNA. The table records roughly 240,000 clones, almost 85% of them present only once. V shed 2 bases, J shed 3 bases, and the junction held 4 bases outside the gene matches. The CDR3 length is 16 residues. Germline lookup yields CDR1 MGHRA and CDR2 YSYEKL.

V and J are TRBV4-1 and TRBJ2-3, with 11 bases aligning to TRBD2. The sequence was obtained from a woman aged 80 or over with acute or convalescent COVID-19. Material for sequencing was peripheral blood. CDR3 bases: TGCGCCAGCAGCCAATATAGCGGGAGGGGGACAGATACGCAGTATTTT. This codes for CASSQYSGRGTDTQYF.